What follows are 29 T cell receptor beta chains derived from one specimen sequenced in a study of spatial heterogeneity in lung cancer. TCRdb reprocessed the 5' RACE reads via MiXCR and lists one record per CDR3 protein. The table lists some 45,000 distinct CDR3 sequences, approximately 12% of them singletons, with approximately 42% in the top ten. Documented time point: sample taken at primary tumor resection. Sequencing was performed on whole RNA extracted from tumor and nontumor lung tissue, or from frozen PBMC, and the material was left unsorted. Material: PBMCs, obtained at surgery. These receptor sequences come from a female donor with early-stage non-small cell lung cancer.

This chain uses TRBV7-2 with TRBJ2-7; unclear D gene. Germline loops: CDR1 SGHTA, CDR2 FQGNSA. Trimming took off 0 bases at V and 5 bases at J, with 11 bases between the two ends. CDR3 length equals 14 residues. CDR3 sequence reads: CASSLARRVHEQYF. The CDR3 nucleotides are TGTGCCAGCAGCTTAGCGCGAAGGGTCCACGAGCAGTACTTC.

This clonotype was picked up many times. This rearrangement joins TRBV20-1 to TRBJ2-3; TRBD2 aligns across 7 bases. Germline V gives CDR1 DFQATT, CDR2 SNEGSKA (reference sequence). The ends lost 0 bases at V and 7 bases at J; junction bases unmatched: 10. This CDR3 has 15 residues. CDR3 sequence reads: CSARDPGERGHTQYF. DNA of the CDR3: TGCAGTGCTAGAGACCCGGGGGAGCGGGGCCATACGCAGTATTTT.

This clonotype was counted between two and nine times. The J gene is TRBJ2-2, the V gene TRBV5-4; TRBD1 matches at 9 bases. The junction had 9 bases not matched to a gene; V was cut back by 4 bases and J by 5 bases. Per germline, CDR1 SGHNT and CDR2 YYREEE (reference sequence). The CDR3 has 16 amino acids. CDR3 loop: CASSTRDRAVTGELFF. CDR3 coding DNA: TGTGCCAGCAGCACCCGGGACAGGGCCGTTACCGGGGAGCTGTTTTTT.

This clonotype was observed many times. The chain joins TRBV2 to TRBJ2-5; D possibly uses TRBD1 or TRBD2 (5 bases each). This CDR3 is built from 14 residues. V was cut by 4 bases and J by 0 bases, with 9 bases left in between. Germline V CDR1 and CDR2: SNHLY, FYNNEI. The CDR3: CASSVGTDQETQYF. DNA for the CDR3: TGTGCCAGCAGTGTCGGGACGGACCAAGAGACCCAGTACTTC.

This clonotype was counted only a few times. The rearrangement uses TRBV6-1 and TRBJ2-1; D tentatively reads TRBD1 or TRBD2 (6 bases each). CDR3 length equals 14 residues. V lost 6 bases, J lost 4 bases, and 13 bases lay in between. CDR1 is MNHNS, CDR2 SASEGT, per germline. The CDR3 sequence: CASRLGGAYNEQFF. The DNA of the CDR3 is TGTGCCAGCAGACTGGGGGGCGCTTACAATGAGCAGTTCTTC.

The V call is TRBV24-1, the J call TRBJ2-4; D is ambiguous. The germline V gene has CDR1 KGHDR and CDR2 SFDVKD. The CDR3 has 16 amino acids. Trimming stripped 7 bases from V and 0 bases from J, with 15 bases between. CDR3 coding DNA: TGTGCCACCAGCAAAGGTAGTGCGCTAGCCAAAAACATTCAGTACTTC. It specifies CATSKGSALAKNIQYF.

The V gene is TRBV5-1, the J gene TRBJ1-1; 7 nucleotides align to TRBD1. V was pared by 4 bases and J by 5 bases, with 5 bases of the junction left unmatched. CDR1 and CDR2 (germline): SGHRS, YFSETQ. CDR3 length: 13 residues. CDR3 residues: CASSDGTATEAFF. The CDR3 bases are TGCGCCAGCAGCGATGGGACAGCGACTGAAGCTTTCTTT.

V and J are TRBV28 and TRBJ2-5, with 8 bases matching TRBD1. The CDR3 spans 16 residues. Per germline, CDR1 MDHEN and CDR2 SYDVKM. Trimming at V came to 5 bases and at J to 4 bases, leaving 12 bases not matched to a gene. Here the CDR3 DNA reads TGTGCCAGCAGTATATCCACAGGGGGAAGGAGAGAGACCCAGTACTTC. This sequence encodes CASSISTGGRRETQYF.

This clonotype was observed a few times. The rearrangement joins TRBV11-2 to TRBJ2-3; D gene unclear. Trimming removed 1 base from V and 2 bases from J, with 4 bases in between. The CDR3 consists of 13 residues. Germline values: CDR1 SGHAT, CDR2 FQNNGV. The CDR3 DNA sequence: TGTGCCAGCAGCTTAGGTCTCACAGATACGCAGTATTTT. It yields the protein CASSLGLTDTQYF.

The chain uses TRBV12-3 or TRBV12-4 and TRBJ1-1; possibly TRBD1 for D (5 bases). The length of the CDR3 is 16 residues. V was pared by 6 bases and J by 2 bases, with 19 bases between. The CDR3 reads CASSLPGGRGNTEAFF. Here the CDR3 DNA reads TGTGCCAGCAGCCTTCCCGGGGGTAGGGGCAACACTGAAGCTTTCTTT.

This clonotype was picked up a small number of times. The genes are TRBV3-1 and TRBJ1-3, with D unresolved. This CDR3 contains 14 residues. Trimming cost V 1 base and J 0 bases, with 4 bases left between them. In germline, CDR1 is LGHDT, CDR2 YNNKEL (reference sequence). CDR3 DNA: TGTGCCAGCAGCCAAGGGACCTCTGGAAACACCATATATTTT. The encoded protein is CASSQGTSGNTIYF.

The CDR3 here is CSARPGMQETQYF. CDR3 coding DNA: TGCAGCGCCCGTCCCGGGATGCAAGAGACCCAGTACTTC. J is TRBJ2-5 and V is TRBV29-1, with D perhaps TRBD2 (5 bases). Per germline, CDR1 SQVTM and CDR2 ANQGSEA. Between the trimmed V and J ends, which lost 7 bases and 2 bases, there was a span of 14 bases. There are 13 residues in the CDR3.

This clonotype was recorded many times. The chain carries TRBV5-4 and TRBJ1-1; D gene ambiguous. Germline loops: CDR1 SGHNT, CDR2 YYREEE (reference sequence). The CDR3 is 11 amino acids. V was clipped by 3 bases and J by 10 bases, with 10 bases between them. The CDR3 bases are TGTGCCAGCAGCTCAGAGGGTATAGCTTTCTTT. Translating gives CASSSEGIAFF.

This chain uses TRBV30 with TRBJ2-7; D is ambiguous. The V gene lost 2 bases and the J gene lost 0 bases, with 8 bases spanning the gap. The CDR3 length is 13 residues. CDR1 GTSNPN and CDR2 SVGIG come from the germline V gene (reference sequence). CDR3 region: CAWSSPDSYEQYF. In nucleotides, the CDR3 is TGTGCCTGGAGTTCCCCGGACTCCTACGAGCAGTACTTC.

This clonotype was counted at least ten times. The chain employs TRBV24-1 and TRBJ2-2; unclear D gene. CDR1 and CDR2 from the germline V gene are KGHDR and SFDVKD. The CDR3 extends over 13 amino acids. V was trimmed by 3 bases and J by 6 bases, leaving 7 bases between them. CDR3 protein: CATSDPRAGELFF. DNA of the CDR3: TGTGCCACCAGTGATCCCCGCGCCGGGGAGCTGTTTTTT.

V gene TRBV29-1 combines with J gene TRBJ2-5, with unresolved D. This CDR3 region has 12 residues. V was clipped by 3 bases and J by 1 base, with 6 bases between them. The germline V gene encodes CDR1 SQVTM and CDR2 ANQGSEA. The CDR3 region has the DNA TGCAGCGTTGACGGATTCCAAGAGACCCAGTACTTC. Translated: CSVDGFQETQYF. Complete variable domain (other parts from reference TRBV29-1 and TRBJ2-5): SAVISQKPSRDICQRGTSLTIQCQVDSQVTMMFWYRQQPGQSLTLIATANQGSEATYESGFVIDKFPISRPNLTFSTLTVSNMSPEDSSIYLCSVDGFQETQYFGPGTRLLVL.

CDR3 residues: CAIGGRFDQPQHF. The CDR3 bases are TGTGCCATCGGAGGACGGTTTGATCAGCCCCAGCATTTT. This chain uses TRBV10-3 with TRBJ1-5; D is uncertain. The CDR3 is 13 amino acids. CDR1 is ENHRY and CDR2 is SYGVKD in the germline V gene. Trimming removed 8 bases from V and 5 bases from J, with 13 bases in between.

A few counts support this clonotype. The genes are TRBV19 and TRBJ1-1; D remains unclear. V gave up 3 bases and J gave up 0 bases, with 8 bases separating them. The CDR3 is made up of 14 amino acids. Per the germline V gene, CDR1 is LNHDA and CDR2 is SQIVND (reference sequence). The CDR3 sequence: CASSMPTLNTEAFF. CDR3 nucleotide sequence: TGTGCCAGTAGTATGCCCACTTTGAACACTGAAGCTTTCTTT.

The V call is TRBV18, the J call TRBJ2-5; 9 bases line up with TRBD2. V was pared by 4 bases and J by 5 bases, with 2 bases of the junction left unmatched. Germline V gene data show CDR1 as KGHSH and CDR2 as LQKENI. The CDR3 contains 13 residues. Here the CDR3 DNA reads TGTGCCAGCTCACTCGGACTAGCGGAGACCCAGTACTTC. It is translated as CASSLGLAETQYF.

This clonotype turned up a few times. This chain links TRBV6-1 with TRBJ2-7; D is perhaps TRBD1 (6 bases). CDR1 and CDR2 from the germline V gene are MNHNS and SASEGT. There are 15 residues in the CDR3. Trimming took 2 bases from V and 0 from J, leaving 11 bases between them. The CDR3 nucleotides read TGTGCCAGCAGTGAAATTGGACAGAGCTCCTACGAGCAGTACTTC. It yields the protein CASSEIGQSSYEQYF.

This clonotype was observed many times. CDR3 sequence: CASTMGLRTQYF. The DNA for the CDR3 is TGTGCCAGCACTATGGGACTAAGGACCCAGTACTTC. This chain links TRBV21-1 with TRBJ2-5. TRBV21-1 is listed as a pseudogene. The CDR3 sequence is 12 residues long.

CDR3: CASSQDEGTGTEAFF. CDR3 sequence (DNA): TGTGCCAGCAGCCAAGACGAAGGGACAGGGACTGAAGCTTTCTTT. The chain carries TRBV4-2 and TRBJ1-1; 9 bases are a match to TRBD1. The CDR3 contains 15 residues. The J segment lost 5 bases and the V segment lost 0 bases, leaving 4 bases of the junction unmatched. The V gene's germline CDR1 is LGHNA and CDR2 YNFKEQ.

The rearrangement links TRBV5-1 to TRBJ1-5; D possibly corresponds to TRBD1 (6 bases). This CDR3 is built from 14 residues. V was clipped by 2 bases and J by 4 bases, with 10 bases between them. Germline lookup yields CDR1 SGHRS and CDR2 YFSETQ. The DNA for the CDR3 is TGCGCCAGCAGCTTAACAGGGCCAAATCAGCCCCAGCATTTT. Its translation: CASSLTGPNQPQHF.

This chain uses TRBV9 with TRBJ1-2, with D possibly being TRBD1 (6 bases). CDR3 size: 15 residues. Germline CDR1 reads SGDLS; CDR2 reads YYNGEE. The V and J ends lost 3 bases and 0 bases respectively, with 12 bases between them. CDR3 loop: CASSAGDTPNYGYTF. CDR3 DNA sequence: TGTGCCAGCAGCGCCGGGGACACCCCTAACTATGGCTACACCTTC.

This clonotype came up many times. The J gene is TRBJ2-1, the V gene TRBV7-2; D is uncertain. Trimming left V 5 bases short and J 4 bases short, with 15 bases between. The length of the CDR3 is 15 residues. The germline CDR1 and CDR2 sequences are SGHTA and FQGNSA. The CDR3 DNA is TGTGCCAGCAGCCCTTCCATTACCCCGTACAATGAGCAGTTCTTC. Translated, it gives CASSPSITPYNEQFF.

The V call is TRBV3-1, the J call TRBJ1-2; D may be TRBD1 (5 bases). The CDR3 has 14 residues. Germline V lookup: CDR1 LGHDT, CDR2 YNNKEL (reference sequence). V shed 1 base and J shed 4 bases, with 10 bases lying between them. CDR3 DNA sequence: TGTGCCAGCAGCCAAGCGGGGGAAGTCTATGGCTACACCTTC. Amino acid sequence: CASSQAGEVYGYTF. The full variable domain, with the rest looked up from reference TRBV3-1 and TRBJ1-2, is DTAVSQTPKYLVTQMGNDKSIKCEQNLGHDTMYWYKQDSKKFLKIMFSYNNKELIINETVPNRFSPKSPDKAHLNLHINSLELGDSAVYFCASSQAGEVYGYTFGSGTRLTVV.

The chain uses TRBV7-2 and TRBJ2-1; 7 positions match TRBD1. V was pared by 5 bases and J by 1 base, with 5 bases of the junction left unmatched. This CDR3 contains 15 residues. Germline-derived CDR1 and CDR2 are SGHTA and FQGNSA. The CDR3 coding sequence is TGTGCCAGCAGCCCTGACAGGGCTTCCTACAATGAGCAGTTCTTC. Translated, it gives CASSPDRASYNEQFF.

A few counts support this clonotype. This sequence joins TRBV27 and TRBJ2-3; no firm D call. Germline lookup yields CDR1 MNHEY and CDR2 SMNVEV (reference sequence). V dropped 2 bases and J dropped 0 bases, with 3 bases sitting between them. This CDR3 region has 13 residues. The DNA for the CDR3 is TGTGCCAGCAGTTTACGTAGCACAGATACGCAGTATTTT. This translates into CASSLRSTDTQYF.

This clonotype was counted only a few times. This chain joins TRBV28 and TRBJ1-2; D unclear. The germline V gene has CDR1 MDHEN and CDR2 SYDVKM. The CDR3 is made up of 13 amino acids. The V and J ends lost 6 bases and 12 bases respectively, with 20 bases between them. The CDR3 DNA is TGTGCCAGCAGCCCCCAACCACGGTACGGCGACACCTTC. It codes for CASSPQPRYGDTF.